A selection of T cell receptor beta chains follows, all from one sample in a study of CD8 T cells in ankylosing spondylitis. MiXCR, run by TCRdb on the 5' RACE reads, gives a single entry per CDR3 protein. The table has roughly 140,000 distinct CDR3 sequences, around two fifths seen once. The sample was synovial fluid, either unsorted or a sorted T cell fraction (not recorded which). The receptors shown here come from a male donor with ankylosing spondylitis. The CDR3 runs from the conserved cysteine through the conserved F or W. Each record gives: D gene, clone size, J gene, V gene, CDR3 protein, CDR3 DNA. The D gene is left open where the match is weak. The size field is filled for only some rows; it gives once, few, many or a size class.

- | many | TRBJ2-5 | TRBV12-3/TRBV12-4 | CASSTARGGFQETQYF | TGTGCCAGCAGTACCGCCCGGGGAGGATTCCAGGAGACCCAGTACTTC
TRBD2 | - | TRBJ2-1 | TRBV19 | CASSTGLAGFSYNEQFF | TGTGCCAGTAGTACCGGACTAGCGGGATTCTCCTACAATGAGCAGTTCTTC
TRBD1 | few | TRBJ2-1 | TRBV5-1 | CASSPVLDRVSYNEQFF | TGCGCCAGCAGCCCAGTGCTAGACAGGGTCTCCTACAATGAGCAGTTCTTC
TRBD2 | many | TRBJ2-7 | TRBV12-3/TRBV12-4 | CASRPTSESPEQYF | TGTGCCAGCAGGCCTACTAGCGAATCCCCCGAGCAGTACTTC
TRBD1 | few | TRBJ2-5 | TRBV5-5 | CASSSWDRGFETQYF | TGTGCCAGCAGTTCGTGGGACAGGGGATTCGAGACCCAGTACTTC
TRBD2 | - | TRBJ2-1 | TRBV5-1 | CASSLVGGSRDEQFF | TGCGCCAGCAGCTTGGTGGGCGGGAGTAGGGATGAGCAGTTCTTC
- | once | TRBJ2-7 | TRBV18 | CASSFSRYEQYF | TGTGCCAGCTCCTTTAGTCGTTACGAGCAGTACTTC
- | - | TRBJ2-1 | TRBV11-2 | CASTTGGALMYEQFF | TGTGCCAGCACCACTGGGGGGGCACTTATGTATGAGCAGTTCTTC
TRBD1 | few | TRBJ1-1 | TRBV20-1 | CSARVDRMNTEAFF | TGCAGTGCTAGAGTGGACAGGATGAACACTGAAGCTTTCTTT
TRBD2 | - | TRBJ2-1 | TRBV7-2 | CASSLAVGASGRYNGQFF | TGTGCCAGCAGCTTAGCCGTCGGGGCTAGCGGGAGGTACAATGGGCAGTTCTTC